This T cell receptor beta chain derives from a study of CD8 T cells in Susac syndrome. Reverse transcription of about 0.45 to 1 ug RNA was performed with random hexamers. Each CDR3 protein is one row after TCRdb ran MiXCR on the immunoSEQ multiplex PCR reads. The table has around 270,000 distinct CDR3 sequences, about 91% seen once. V shed 6 bases and J 1 base; nucleotides not matched to a gene: 3. The CDR3 is 14 residues long. Germline-derived CDR1 and CDR2 are SNHLY and FYNNEI. The rearrangement uses TRBV2 and TRBJ2-7; TRBD2 aligns across 10 bases. The TCR comes from a human donor with multiple sclerosis. What was sequenced was CD8+ T cells from PBMCs. CDR3 nucleotide sequence: TGTGCCAGCAGGAGCGGGGGGGCATCCTACGAGCAGTACTTC. Encoded protein: CASRSGGASYEQYF.